These 4 T cell receptor beta chains originate from one sample sequenced in a study of cytomegalovirus exposure and HLA in healthy donors. Primers included in the PCR were 60 Vbeta and 13 Jbeta primers. Profiling relied on immunoSEQ multiplex PCR, and the TCRdb table lists in-frame clones only, not all of them. The top ten clones hold 3% to 4% of a sample with roughly 100,000 clones, roughly 80% of them seen once. The sequencing input was PBMCs. Receptors originate from a man aged 60-69 years in good health and CMV-seronegative.

J is TRBJ2-7 and V is TRBV13, with a weak D call TRBD1 (6 bases). There are 13 residues in the CDR3. Germline loops: CDR1 PRHDT, CDR2 FYEKMQ (reference sequence). The ends were cut back, 4 bases at V and 2 bases at J, with 9 bases in the middle. CDR3 sequence reads: CASSSDRAYEQYF. The CDR3 DNA is TGTGCCAGCAGCTCGGACAGAGCCTACGAGCAGTACTTC.

The rearrangement uses TRBV7-2 and TRBJ1-3; tentative D call: TRBD1 (6 bases). CDR1 SGHTA and CDR2 FQGNSA come from the germline V gene. This CDR3 is 14 amino acids long. Trimming shortened V by 6 bases and J by 2 bases, and 11 bases separated the two germline ends. The CDR3 here is CASSQQGPGNTIYF. For the CDR3, the DNA is TGTGCCAGCAGTCAACAGGGTCCTGGAAACACCATATATTTT.

The J gene is TRBJ1-1, the V gene TRBV9; tentative D call: TRBD1 (5 bases). Germline V CDR1 and CDR2: SGDLS, YYNGEE. V shed 0 bases and J shed 1 base, with 13 bases lying between them. The CDR3 consists of 16 residues. CDR3 sequence reads: CASSVGPGGGNTEAFF. The DNA of the CDR3 is TGTGCCAGCAGCGTAGGCCCTGGGGGAGGGAACACTGAAGCTTTCTTT.

The rearrangement links TRBV29-1 to TRBJ2-7; 10 nucleotides align to TRBD1. V was pared by 4 bases and J by 3 bases, with 3 bases of the junction left unmatched. Germline values: CDR1 SQVTM, CDR2 ANQGSEA. The CDR3 is 13 amino acids. The DNA of the CDR3 is TGCAGCGTTGGCAGGACAGGGGGCTACGAGCAGTACGTC. Translated: CSVGRTGGYEQYV.